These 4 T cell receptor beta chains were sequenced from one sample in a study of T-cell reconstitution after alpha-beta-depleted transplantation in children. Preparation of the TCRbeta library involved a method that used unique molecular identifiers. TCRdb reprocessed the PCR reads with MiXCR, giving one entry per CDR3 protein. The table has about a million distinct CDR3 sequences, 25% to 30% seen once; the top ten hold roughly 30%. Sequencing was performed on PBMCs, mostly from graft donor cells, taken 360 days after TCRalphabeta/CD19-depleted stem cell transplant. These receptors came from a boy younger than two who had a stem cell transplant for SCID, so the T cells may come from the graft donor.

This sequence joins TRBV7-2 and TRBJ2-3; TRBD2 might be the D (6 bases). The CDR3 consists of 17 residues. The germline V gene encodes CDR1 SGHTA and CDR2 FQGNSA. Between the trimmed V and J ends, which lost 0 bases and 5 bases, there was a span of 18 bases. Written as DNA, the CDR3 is TGTGCCAGCAGCTTAGCCATCGTGGGGGGTTTACGAGATACGCAGTATTTT. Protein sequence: CASSLAIVGGLRDTQYF.

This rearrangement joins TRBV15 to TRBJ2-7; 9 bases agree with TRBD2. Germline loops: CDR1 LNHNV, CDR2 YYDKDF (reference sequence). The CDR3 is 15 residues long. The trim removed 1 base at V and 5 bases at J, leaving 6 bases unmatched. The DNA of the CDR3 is TGTGCCACCAGCAGAGGGGGACTAGCTAGCGACGAGCAGTACTTC. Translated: CATSRGGLASDEQYF.

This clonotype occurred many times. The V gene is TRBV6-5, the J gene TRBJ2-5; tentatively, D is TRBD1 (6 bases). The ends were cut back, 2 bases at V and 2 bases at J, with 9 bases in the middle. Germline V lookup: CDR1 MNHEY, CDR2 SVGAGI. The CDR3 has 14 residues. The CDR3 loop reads CASSYGQIQETQYF. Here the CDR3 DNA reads TGTGCCAGCAGTTACGGACAGATACAAGAGACCCAGTACTTC.

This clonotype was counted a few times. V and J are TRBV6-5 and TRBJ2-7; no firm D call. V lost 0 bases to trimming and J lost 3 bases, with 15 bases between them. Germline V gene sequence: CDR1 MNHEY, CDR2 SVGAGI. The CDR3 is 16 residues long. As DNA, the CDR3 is TGTGCCAGCAGTTACTCTATCGGCCAACGGAGCTACGAGCAGTACTTC. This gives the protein CASSYSIGQRSYEQYF.